This T cell receptor (beta chain) derives from a study of identical twins. Whole-study results and caveats: It was possible that invariant MAIT and iNKT cells partly confounded the zero-insertion analyses. Whereas memory repertoires showed no such difference, abundant cord blood beta clonotypes carried fewer insertions. Out-of-frame alpha sequences shared between twins exhibited an excess of low generation probability.

Everyone who donated was a healthy Caucasian. From the 5' RACE reads, TCRdb called clonotypes with MiXCR, one entry per CDR3 protein. The sample has more than 1.5 million distinct CDR3 sequences; roughly 35% are singletons. In the case of this clonotype: Its antigen remains unknown.

The CDR3 consists of 15 residues. V lost 3 bases to trimming and J lost 0 bases; unmatched junction nucleotides: 5. The germline gives CDR1 DFQATT, CDR2 SNEGSKA (reference sequence). Sequenced: cord blood. The V and J genes are TRBV20-1 and TRBJ2-1, with 7 bases fitting TRBD2. The clonotype comes from a newborn girl in good health. The CDR3 nucleotides read TGCAGTGCTAGGGCGCTAGCGGACTCCTACAATGAGCAGTTCTTC. It yields the protein CSARALADSYNEQFF.